This T cell receptor beta chain was documented in a study of beta chain features in type 1 diabetes. The overall study: Examination spanned about 99 million sorted cells from all samples. Study results and limitations: A potential influence of HLA type upon TCRB rearrangement remained unresolved herein.

Comments on this clone: Its antigen is still unknown.

Since all of the isolated RNA was reverse transcribed, expressed TCRB transcripts were what got sequenced. Clones were sequenced by immunoSEQ multiplex PCR, and TCRdb holds only the in-frame ones, with some missing. The sample has more than 350,000 clones; more than 9.5% are singletons. Germline V gives CDR1 SGHRS, CDR2 YFSETQ. Trimming shortened V by 1 base and J by 2 bases, and 12 bases separated the two germline ends. The CDR3 has 16 residues. The J gene is TRBJ2-2, the V gene TRBV5-1; a possible D gene is TRBD1 (5 bases). Sequencing was carried out using naive CD4+ T cells from blood. This TCR derives from a woman aged 18 to 35 in good health. The CDR3 sequence: CASSLLAQGNTGELFF. CDR3 sequence (DNA): TGCGCCAGCAGCTTGCTGGCCCAGGGTAACACCGGGGAGCTGTTTTTT.